One sample yielded the 27 T cell receptor beta chains listed below, sequenced in a study of control samples from healthy donors and cancer patients. Clones were sequenced by immunoSEQ multiplex PCR, and TCRdb holds only the in-frame ones, with some missing. The repertoire holds approximately 100,000 clones, less than 95% seen once, with around 3.8% in the top ten. The sample comprised blood. All receptors come from a woman under 30 in good health.

The CDR3 DNA reads TGTGCCTCCCGGACAGGAATGAACACTGAAGCTTTCTTT. Protein sequence: CASRTGMNTEAFF. This chain links TRBV12-3 or TRBV12-4 with TRBJ1-1, with 7 bases that match TRBD1. Losses at the gene ends were 11 bases for V and 0 bases for J; bases not matched to a gene: 6. This CDR3 has 13 residues.

The CDR3 spells CASSPRGGQETQYF. The CDR3, as DNA: TGTGCCAGCAGCCCTCGGGGAGGGCAAGAGACCCAGTACTTC. The chain is built from TRBV9 and TRBJ2-5; the match to TRBD2 covers 7 bases. Trimming at V came to 4 bases and at J to 2 bases, leaving 5 bases not matched to a gene. This CDR3 is 14 amino acids long. In germline, CDR1 is SGDLS, CDR2 YYNGEE.

V gene TRBV29-1 combines with J gene TRBJ1-3; 8 nucleotides agree with TRBD1. The CDR3 totals 13 residues. Trimming cost V 7 bases and J 0 bases; bases outside gene matches: 2. The germline V gene encodes CDR1 SQVTM and CDR2 ANQGSEA. CDR3: CSAGTGSGNTIYF. CDR3 sequence (DNA): TGCAGCGCTGGGACAGGCTCTGGAAACACCATATATTTT.

The V gene is TRBV29-1, the J gene TRBJ2-3, with a tentative D call TRBD1 (6 bases). This CDR3 has 10 residues. Germline V lookup: CDR1 SQVTM, CDR2 ANQGSEA. Trimming shortened V by 5 bases and J by 9 bases, and 9 bases separated the two germline ends. In nucleotides, the CDR3 is TGCAGCGTTTTGACAGGCACGCAGTATTTT. Its translation: CSVLTGTQYF.

This chain links TRBV12-5 with TRBJ1-2; D is unresolved. This CDR3 is 12 amino acids long. Germline assignment: CDR1 LGHNT and CDR2 FRNRAP. Deletions cut 3 bases from V and 9 bases from J, with 11 bases between. The CDR3 loop reads CASGFWQQSYTF. CDR3 nucleotide sequence: TGTGCTAGTGGTTTCTGGCAGCAAAGCTACACCTTC. The entire variable domain, with the rest obtained from reference TRBV12-5 and TRBJ1-2, is as follows: DARVTQTPRHKVTEMGQEVTMRCQPILGHNTVFWYRQTMMQGLELLAYFRNRAPLDDSGMPKDRFSAEMPDATLATLKIQPSEPRDSAVYFCASGFWQQSYTFGSGTRLTVV.

The rearrangement links TRBV18 to TRBJ2-3, with TRBD2 matching 9 bases. V lost 4 bases to trimming and J lost 3 bases; unmatched junction nucleotides: 5. The germline V gene encodes CDR1 KGHSH and CDR2 LQKENI. The CDR3 spans 15 residues. DNA for the CDR3: TGTGCCAGCTCACGCGGGGGGGCCACGACAGATACGCAGTATTTT. This sequence encodes CASSRGGATTDTQYF.

This rearrangement joins TRBV2 to TRBJ1-1; D not certain. CDR1 is SNHLY and CDR2 is FYNNEI in the germline V gene. Trimming took off 9 bases at V and 1 base at J, with 24 bases between the two ends. The CDR3 sequence is 17 residues long. CDR3 DNA: TGTGCCAGACCCGGACCCTCTCTCGCGACGGGGAACACTGAAGCTTTCTTT. Its protein product is CARPGPSLATGNTEAFF. The variable domain in full, completed from reference TRBV2 and TRBJ1-1, reads EPEVTQTPSHQVTQMGQEVILRCVPISNHLYFYWYRQILGQKVEFLVSFYNNEISEKSEIFDDQFSVERPDGSNFTLKIRSTKLEDSAMYFCARPGPSLATGNTEAFFGQGTRLTVV.

This clone was seen a single time. This rearrangement joins TRBV7-3 to TRBJ1-2; D gene ambiguous. This CDR3 is built from 16 residues. V shed 2 bases and J shed 6 bases, with 19 bases lying between them. Germline assignment: CDR1 SGHTA and CDR2 FQGTGA. CDR3 in DNA: TGTGCCAGCAGCTTAGGGCCCTTCGTAGGGTATCATGGCTACACCTTC. Protein: CASSLGPFVGYHGYTF.

This chain joins TRBV4-1 and TRBJ2-7; no clear D. The CDR3 is made up of 13 amino acids. Per germline, CDR1 MGHRA and CDR2 YSYEKL. Trimming took 1 base from V and 2 from J, leaving 6 bases between them. The CDR3 reads CASSQVGTYEQYF. CDR3 DNA: TGCGCCAGCAGCCAAGTGGGAACCTACGAGCAGTACTTC.

The CDR3 protein is CASSPPGQGMWDEQFF. In DNA, the CDR3 is TGTGCCAGCAGCCCGCCTGGACAGGGGATGTGGGATGAGCAGTTCTTC. This chain uses TRBV14 with TRBJ2-1; 9 bases match TRBD1. Germline CDR1 reads SGHDN; CDR2 reads FVKESK. Trimming at V came to 4 bases and at J to 8 bases, leaving 12 bases not matched to a gene. The CDR3 runs 16 residues.

This chain links TRBV4-1 with TRBJ2-7; 7 bases line up with TRBD2. CDR1 MGHRA and CDR2 YSYEKL come from the germline V gene. The CDR3 extends over 12 amino acids. J gave up 6 bases and V 1 base, and 0 bases lay outside the gene matches. The chain's CDR3 is CASSQAGGEQYF. Here the CDR3 DNA reads TGCGCCAGCAGCCAAGCGGGGGGCGAGCAGTACTTC.

The sample holds a few counts of this clone. This chain uses TRBV9 with TRBJ2-3; D not resolved. The germline V gene encodes CDR1 SGDLS and CDR2 YYNGEE. The CDR3 loop spans 14 amino acids. V lost 0 bases, J lost 3 bases, and 8 bases lay in between. The CDR3, as DNA: TGTGCCAGCAGCGTAGGTTCTGTAACAGATACGCAGTATTTT. It codes for CASSVGSVTDTQYF.

The rearrangement links TRBV10-3 to TRBJ1-1; D is perhaps TRBD1 (6 bases). The V end was cut by 0 bases, the J end by 10 bases, with 12 bases between. There are 13 residues in the CDR3. From germline, CDR1 is ENHRY and CDR2 SYGVKD. The CDR3 loop reads CAISESGQGTAFF. DNA for the CDR3: TGTGCCATCAGTGAGTCGGGCCAGGGGACAGCTTTCTTT.

V usage is TRBV9 and J usage is TRBJ2-7, with D tentatively TRBD1 (5 bases). This CDR3 has 14 amino acids. Germline V gene sequence: CDR1 SGDLS, CDR2 YYNGEE. V was pared by 1 base and J by 2 bases, with 10 bases between. The CDR3 DNA sequence: TGTGCCAGCAGCGTATCTCAGGGTACCTACGAGCAGTACTTC. Translating it yields CASSVSQGTYEQYF.

This clone occurred a few times. Within the sample, other DNA sequences also encode this same CDR3. The genes are TRBV5-1 and TRBJ1-3; D is undetermined. CDR1 is SGHRS and CDR2 is YFSETQ in the germline V gene. Trimming took off 3 bases at V and 4 bases at J, with 8 bases between the two ends. The CDR3 covers 13 residues. The CDR3 region is CASSSGGGNTIYF. CDR3 sequence (DNA): TGCGCCAGCAGCTCTGGCGGGGGAAACACCATATATTTT.

Only a few counts were recorded for this clone. The chain has TRBV2 and TRBJ2-1; D gene unclear. CDR1 is SNHLY, CDR2 FYNNEI, per germline. This CDR3 spans 9 amino acids. V was trimmed by 3 bases and J by 12 bases, leaving 3 bases between them. The CDR3 sequence is CASSDLQFF. The CDR3 DNA reads as TGTGCCAGCAGTGACTTGCAGTTCTTC.

The J gene is TRBJ1-5, the V gene TRBV23-1; D is perhaps TRBD1 (5 bases). TRBV23-1 is an open reading frame, and its role is uncertain. V shed 4 bases and J shed 0 bases, with 25 bases lying between them. CDR3 length: 20 residues. This CDR3 reads CASSPNSPGPTGYSNQPQHF. CDR3 sequence (DNA): TGCGCCAGCAGTCCCAATTCCCCGGGGCCCACGGGCTATAGCAATCAGCCCCAGCATTTT.

The rearrangement uses TRBV5-4 and TRBJ2-5; 14 nucleotides agree with TRBD2. With V trimmed by 3 bases and J by 5 bases, 0 bases remained unmatched. This CDR3 comprises 14 residues. CDR1 is SGHNT, CDR2 YYREEE, per germline (reference sequence). This CDR3 reads CASSWTSGGETQYF. The CDR3 DNA is TGTGCCAGCAGCTGGACTAGCGGGGGGGAGACCCAGTACTTC.

This rearrangement joins TRBV10-1 to TRBJ1-1; D is ambiguous. The CDR3 runs to 13 residues. V was shortened by 5 bases and J by 1 base, with 8 bases between the two germline ends. CDR1 and CDR2 (germline): WNHNN, SYGVQD (reference sequence). The CDR3 DNA follows: TGCGCCAGCAGTCGAACTGAGAACACTGAAGCTTTCTTT. Protein product: CASSRTENTEAFF.

This sequence joins TRBV5-1 and TRBJ2-7, with D perhaps given as TRBD1 or TRBD2 (5 bases each). V lost 0 bases, J lost 6 bases, and 19 bases lay in between. Per germline, CDR1 SGHRS and CDR2 YFSETQ. CDR3 size: 16 residues. The DNA for the CDR3 is TGCGCCAGCAGCTTGGTCGGGGCAGATCTTTCTGGCGAGCAGTACTTC. Translated: CASSLVGADLSGEQYF.

This sequence joins TRBV21-1 and TRBJ1-1. TRBV21-1 is deemed a pseudogene. This CDR3 region has 14 residues. The CDR3 loop is CASSSSWSATEAFF. CDR3 in DNA: TGTGCCAGCAGCTCAAGCTGGTCTGCCACTGAAGCTTTCTTT.

This chain links TRBV15 with TRBJ1-2; no reliable D call. CDR1 is LNHNV and CDR2 is YYDKDF in the germline V gene (reference sequence). The germline V and J ends were trimmed by 5 bases and 5 bases, with 12 bases remaining between them. The CDR3 loop spans 13 amino acids. CDR3 DNA: TGTGCCACCAGCGCCTGGGGAGATTATGGCTACACCTTC. Protein sequence: CATSAWGDYGYTF.

This clone appeared a few times. The J gene is TRBJ1-6, the V gene TRBV5-4; unclear D gene. The ends were cut back, 0 bases at V and 7 bases at J, with 5 bases in the middle. This CDR3 is built from 13 residues. CDR1 is SGHNT and CDR2 is YYREEE in the germline V gene (reference sequence). The CDR3 reads CASSLEFNSPLHF. The CDR3 nucleotides read TGTGCCAGCAGCTTGGAGTTCAATTCACCCCTCCACTTT.

This clone was detected only a few times. The CDR3 region has the DNA TGCGCCAGCAGCTTGTCGGGACCGATAAAACCCGGAGACACCTACTATGGCTACACCTTC. This sequence encodes CASSLSGPIKPGDTYYGYTF. The V gene is TRBV5-1, the J gene TRBJ1-2; D is possibly TRBD1 (5 bases). Trimming took 1 base from V and 3 from J, leaving 28 bases between them. CDR3 size: 20 residues. The germline gives CDR1 SGHRS, CDR2 YFSETQ.

This chain connects TRBV6-5 to TRBJ1-1; 7 bases agree with TRBD1. CDR3 length: 14 residues. Trimming took 6 bases from V and 7 from J; bases not matched to a gene: 11. CDR1 MNHEY and CDR2 SVGAGI come from the germline V gene. The CDR3 region has the DNA TGTGCCAGCAGATGGGGACAGACCCTTAATGAAGCTTTCTTT. Translated, it gives CASRWGQTLNEAFF.

The rearrangement uses TRBV7-6 and TRBJ1-1; unclear D gene. Germline CDR1 reads SGHVS; CDR2 reads FNYEAQ. The CDR3 is made up of 15 amino acids. Trimming removed 2 bases at V and 1 base at J, with 11 bases between. As DNA, the CDR3 is TGTGCCAGCAGCTTATACGAACAACCGAACACTGAAGCTTTCTTT. The encoded protein is CASSLYEQPNTEAFF.

The chain recombines TRBV4-1 with TRBJ1-3; 7 bases map to TRBD1. The length of the CDR3 is 15 residues. CDR1 is MGHRA and CDR2 is YSYEKL in the germline V gene. With V trimmed by 1 base and J by 3 bases, 3 bases remained unmatched. This CDR3 is CASSQVRDSGNTIYF. CDR3 in DNA: TGCGCCAGCAGCCAAGTCCGGGACAGTGGAAACACCATATATTTT.